This T cell receptor beta chain originates from a study of cytomegalovirus exposure and HLA in healthy donors. The germline V gene encodes CDR1 MNHNS and CDR2 SASEGT. The CDR3 covers 14 residues. The germline V and J ends were trimmed by 1 base and 8 bases, with 13 bases remaining between them. As for this clone: No antigen is known for it.

Primers: 60 Vbeta forward and 13 Jbeta reverse. Sequencing was performed with immunoSEQ multiplex PCR; in TCRdb, only in-frame clones are kept and a portion is missing. The sample table includes around 78,000 clones. Study-wide findings and caveats: As confirmed in vitro, a few CMV-associated chains were specific for CMV antigens. Relative to equally common others, HLA-associated TCR beta chains showed greater clonal expansion in a later analysis.

Input material: PBMCs. The sequence was collected from a young man in good health and CMV-seropositive. This chain joins TRBV6-1 and TRBJ2-3; D is ambiguous. CDR3 in amino acids: CASSEVPGEVTQYF. In nucleotides, the CDR3 is TGTGCCAGCAGTGAAGTCCCCGGTGAGGTTACGCAGTATTTT.